This T cell receptor beta chain emerged from a study of vaccination effects on CD4 cells after COVID-19. TCRdb keeps only in-frame clones here, not all; method: immunoSEQ multiplex PCR. This table has some 28,000 clones, over 55% appearing once. This clone was recorded a few times. The antigen remains undetermined. It was after around eleven days of culture that CD4+ T cells were isolated. Germline loops: CDR1 SNHLY, CDR2 FYNNEI. The germline V and J ends were trimmed by 0 bases and 4 bases, with 6 bases remaining between them. The length of the CDR3 is 13 residues. This chain links TRBV2 with TRBJ1-1; D is perhaps TRBD1 (5 bases). The sequenced sample was CD4+ T cells from PBMCs cultured without peptide, obtained before COVID-19 vaccination. The source is a human donor who received a COVID-19 vaccine. The CDR3 protein is CASSEARGTEAFF. Written as DNA, the CDR3 is TGTGCCAGCAGTGAAGCGAGGGGCACTGAAGCTTTCTTT.